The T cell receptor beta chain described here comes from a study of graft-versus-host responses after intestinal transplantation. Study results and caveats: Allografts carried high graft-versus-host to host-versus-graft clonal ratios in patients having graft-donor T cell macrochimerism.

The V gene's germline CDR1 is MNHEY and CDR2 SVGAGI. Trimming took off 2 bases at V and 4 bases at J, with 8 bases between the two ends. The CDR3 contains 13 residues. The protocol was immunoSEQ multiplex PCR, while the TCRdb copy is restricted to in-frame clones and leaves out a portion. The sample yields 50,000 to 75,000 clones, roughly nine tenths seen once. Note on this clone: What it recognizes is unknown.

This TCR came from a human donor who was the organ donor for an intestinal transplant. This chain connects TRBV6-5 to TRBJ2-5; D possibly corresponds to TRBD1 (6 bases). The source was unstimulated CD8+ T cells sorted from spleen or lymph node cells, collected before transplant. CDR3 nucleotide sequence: TGTGCCAGCAGTTACCCACAGGGAGAGACCCAGTACTTC. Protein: CASSYPQGETQYF.